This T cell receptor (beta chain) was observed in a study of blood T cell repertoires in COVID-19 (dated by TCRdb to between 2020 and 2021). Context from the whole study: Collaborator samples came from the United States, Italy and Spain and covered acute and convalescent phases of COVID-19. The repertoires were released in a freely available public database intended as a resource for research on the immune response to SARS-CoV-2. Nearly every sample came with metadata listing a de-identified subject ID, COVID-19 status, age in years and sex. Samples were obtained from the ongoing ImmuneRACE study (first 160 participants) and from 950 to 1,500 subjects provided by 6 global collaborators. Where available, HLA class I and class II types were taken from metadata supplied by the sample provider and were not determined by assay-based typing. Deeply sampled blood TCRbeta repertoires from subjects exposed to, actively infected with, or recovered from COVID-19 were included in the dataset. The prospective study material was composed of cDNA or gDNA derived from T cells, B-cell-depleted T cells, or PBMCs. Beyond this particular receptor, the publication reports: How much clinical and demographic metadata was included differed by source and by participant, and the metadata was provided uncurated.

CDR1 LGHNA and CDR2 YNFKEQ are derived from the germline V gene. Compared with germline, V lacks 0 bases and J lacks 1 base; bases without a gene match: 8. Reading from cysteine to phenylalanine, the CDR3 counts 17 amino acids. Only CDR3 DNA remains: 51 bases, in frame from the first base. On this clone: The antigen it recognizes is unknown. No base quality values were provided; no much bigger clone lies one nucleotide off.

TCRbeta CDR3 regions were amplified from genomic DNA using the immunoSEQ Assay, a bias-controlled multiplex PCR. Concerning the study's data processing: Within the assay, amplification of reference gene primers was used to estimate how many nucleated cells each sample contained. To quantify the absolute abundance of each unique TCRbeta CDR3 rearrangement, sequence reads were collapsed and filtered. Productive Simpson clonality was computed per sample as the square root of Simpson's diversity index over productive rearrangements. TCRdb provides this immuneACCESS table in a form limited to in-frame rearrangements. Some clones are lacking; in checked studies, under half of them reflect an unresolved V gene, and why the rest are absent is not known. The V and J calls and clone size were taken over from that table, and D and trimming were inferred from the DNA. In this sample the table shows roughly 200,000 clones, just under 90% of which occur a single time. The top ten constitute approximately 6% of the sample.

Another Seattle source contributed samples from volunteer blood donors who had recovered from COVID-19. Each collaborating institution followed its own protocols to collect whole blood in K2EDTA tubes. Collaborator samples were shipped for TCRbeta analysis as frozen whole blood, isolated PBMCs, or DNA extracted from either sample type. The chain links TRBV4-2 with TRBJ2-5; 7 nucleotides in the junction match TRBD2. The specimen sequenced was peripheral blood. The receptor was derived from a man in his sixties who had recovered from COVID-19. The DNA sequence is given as TGTGCCAGCAGCCAAGAGCTCGGCGGGGGTTTCCAAGAGACCCAGTACTTC. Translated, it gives CASSQELGGGFQETQYF.